Listed here is a single TCR beta chain. Authors' processing steps: From reference gene primer amplification, estimates of nucleated cell counts were derived. The table came from immunoSEQ multiplex PCR; TCRdb's copy has only in-frame clones and leaves some out. V and J calls and clone size are those listed in that table; D and trimming were worked out from the DNA. The sample gives 100,000 to 150,000 clones, almost 70% of which show up once; less than 2.5% is in the top ten. This entry is derived from a study of blood T cell repertoires in COVID-19. Looking at the study overall: COVID-19 samples collected from the United States, Italy and Spain covered acute and convalescent phases. Nucleic acid was either cDNA or gDNA, and it came from T cells, B-cell-depleted T cells, or PBMCs.

Input material: peripheral blood. This TCR derives from a woman in her seventies with acute or convalescent COVID-19.

CDR3 region: CASSLEGTGRTEAFF. CDR3 DNA: TGTGCCAGCAGCTTAGAAGGGACAGGGAGAACTGAAGCTTTCTTT. The chain combines TRBV7-2 with TRBJ1-1; TRBD1 aligns across 9 bases. The germline V gene has CDR1 SGHTA and CDR2 FQGNSA. The CDR3 has 15 amino acids. Trimming cost V 1 base and J 5 bases; bases outside gene matches: 5.